Listed below are T cell receptor beta chains from one sample, sequenced in a study of molecular identifiers for immune sequencing clone quantification. TCRdb used MiXCR to reprocess the PCR reads, holding one entry per CDR3 protein. This sample has some 320,000 distinct CDR3 sequences, with 24% found just once. Source material: naive CD8+ T cells from blood, with Jurkat cell RNA spiked in. The receptors were sampled from a human donor in good health. Some libraries in this study had Jurkat cell RNA spiked in. CDR3s include the opening cysteine and the closing phenylalanine or tryptophan. The D gene is left open where the match is weak. Expanded clones get a size class; other rows say once, few or many, or leave the size out.

V: TRBV5-1
D: NA
J: TRBJ2-7
size: many
DNA: TGCGCCAGCAGCGACCTGCCCGACTCCTACGAGCAGTACTTC
CDR3: CASSDLPDSYEQYF

V: TRBV6-5
D: NA
J: TRBJ2-7
size: many
DNA: TGTGCCAGCAGTCCTACATCCTCCCCCGCCTACGAGCAGTACTTC
CDR3: CASSPTSSPAYEQYF

V: TRBV24-1
D: NA
J: TRBJ2-1
size: many
DNA: TGTGCCACCAGGTCCGGAGGTGAGCAGTTCTTC
CDR3: CATRSGGEQFF

V: TRBV7-9
D: NA
J: TRBJ2-5
size: many
DNA: TGTGCCAGCAGCTTAGGTCCAGGGGGGAACCAAGAGACCCAGTACTTC
CDR3: CASSLGPGGNQETQYF

V: TRBV20-1
D: TRBD1
J: TRBJ1-5
size: NA
DNA: TGCAGTGCCGAGGACAGGGGGCTCAACAATCAGCCCCAGCATTTT
CDR3: CSAEDRGLNNQPQHF

V: TRBV20-1
D: NA
J: TRBJ2-7
size: few
DNA: TGCAGTGCTCCCCAGGGAGGACTTCTCGAGCAGTACTTC
CDR3: CSAPQGGLLEQYF

V: TRBV7-2
D: NA
J: TRBJ2-5
size: many
DNA: TGTGCCAGCAGCTCCCCGAACGGTCTGGAGACCCAGTACTTC
CDR3: CASSSPNGLETQYF

V: TRBV30
D: NA
J: TRBJ1-1
size: many
DNA: TGTGCCTGGAGTGTACTTCCGGGGGCCACTGAAGCTTTCTTT
CDR3: CAWSVLPGATEAFF

V: TRBV6-2/TRBV6-3
D: TRBD1
J: TRBJ2-3
size: NA
DNA: TGTGCCAGCAGTGAGAGACAGGGGGCATCCCCCACAGATACGCAGTATTTT
CDR3: CASSERQGASPTDTQYF

V: TRBV4-1
D: NA
J: TRBJ2-1
size: NA
DNA: TGCGCCAGCAGCCAAGGAACAGGGGGGGGCTCCTACAATGAGCAGTTCTTC
CDR3: CASSQGTGGGSYNEQFF

V: TRBV29-1
D: NA
J: TRBJ2-7
size: many
DNA: TGCAGCGTTGAAGATTCACAGGGAGGCGAGCAGTACTTC
CDR3: CSVEDSQGGEQYF

V: TRBV4-2
D: NA
J: TRBJ2-5
size: few
DNA: TGTGCCAGCAGGGGGATTGGGCGGGGAGAGACCCAGTACTTC
CDR3: CASRGIGRGETQYF

V: TRBV11-2
D: NA
J: TRBJ2-5
size: NA
DNA: TGTGCCAGCAGCTTAAGTGCGGATTGGACAGAGACCCAGCACTTC
CDR3: CASSLSADWTETQHF

V: TRBV28
D: NA
J: TRBJ2-7
size: many
DNA: TGTGCCAGCGGCTTGAGGGGGGCTGGCGAGCAGTACTTC
CDR3: CASGLRGAGEQYF

V: TRBV23-1
D: TRBD2
J: TRBJ2-5
size: many
DNA: TGCGCCAGCAGTCAATCCGGGTCTGCCCCGACTAGCAGTCAAGAGACCCAGTACTTC
CDR3: CASSQSGSAPTSSQETQYF

V: TRBV28
D: NA
J: TRBJ1-1
size: NA
DNA: TGTGCCGGCAGTTCCAGGGGACTCACTGAAGCTTTCTTT
CDR3: CAGSSRGLTEAFF

V: TRBV6-2/TRBV6-3
D: TRBD2
J: TRBJ2-1
size: few
DNA: TGTGCCAGCAGTTACGCGGGAGGGACGGGGAATGAGCAGTTCTTC
CDR3: CASSYAGGTGNEQFF

V: TRBV6-2/TRBV6-3
D: NA
J: TRBJ1-5
size: many
DNA: TGTGCCAGCAGTACTTCCTACAGGTATCAGCCCCAGCATTTT
CDR3: CASSTSYRYQPQHF

V: TRBV7-2
D: TRBD2
J: TRBJ2-3
size: many
DNA: TGTGCCAGCAGCTTAGCCCTACTAGCGGGAGCTCCCCAAGATACGCAGTATTTT
CDR3: CASSLALLAGAPQDTQYF

V: TRBV7-9
D: NA
J: TRBJ1-1
size: NA
DNA: TGTGCCAGCAGCACCGGACTACCTGAAGCTTTCTTT
CDR3: CASSTGLPEAFF

V: TRBV7-9
D: NA
J: TRBJ2-5
size: many
DNA: TGTGCCAGCAGCTCGACAGACGTCCAAGAGACCCAGTACTTC
CDR3: CASSSTDVQETQYF

V: TRBV6-2/TRBV6-3
D: TRBD2
J: TRBJ2-7
size: NA
DNA: TGTGCCAGCAGCGAGCGGGGAGCCTACGGGCAGTACTTC
CDR3: CASSERGAYGQYF

V: TRBV7-2
D: NA
J: TRBJ2-5
size: many
DNA: TGTGCCAGCAGCCATTGGAAACTAGCACAAGAGACCCAGTACTTC
CDR3: CASSHWKLAQETQYF

V: TRBV12-3/TRBV12-4
D: NA
J: TRBJ1-4
size: many
DNA: TGTGCCAGCAGAGGGCTCTCAGCTAATGAAAAACTGTTTTTT
CDR3: CASRGLSANEKLFF

V: TRBV4-1
D: NA
J: TRBJ2-7
size: NA
DNA: TGCGCCAGCAGCCAAGTATGGGACACGGTCTACGAGCAGTACTTC
CDR3: CASSQVWDTVYEQYF

V: TRBV9
D: NA
J: TRBJ2-2
size: few
DNA: TGTGCCAGCAGCCCGCCGGGACGGATCTCCTCCGGGGAGCTGTTTTTT
CDR3: CASSPPGRISSGELFF

V: TRBV20-1
D: TRBD2
J: TRBJ2-2
size: NA
DNA: TGCAGTGCTCCCGGACTAGCGGGAGGGACGAACACCGGGGAGCTGTTTTTT
CDR3: CSAPGLAGGTNTGELFF

V: TRBV25-1
D: NA
J: TRBJ1-1
size: NA
DNA: TGTGCCAGCAGTGAGGGGGGGGGTACCAACACTGAAGCTTTCTTT
CDR3: CASSEGGGTNTEAFF

V: TRBV15
D: NA
J: TRBJ1-5
size: few
DNA: TGTGCCACCAGCAGAGATGGGCAGGAATATCAGCCCCAGCATTTT
CDR3: CATSRDGQEYQPQHF

V: TRBV3-1
D: TRBD1
J: TRBJ1-5
size: few
DNA: TGTGCCAGCAGCCTAGACAGGGGGTACGAACAGCCCCAGCATTTT
CDR3: CASSLDRGYEQPQHF

V: TRBV7-9
D: NA
J: TRBJ2-7
size: NA
DNA: TGTGCCAGCAGCCCCGTAGGGGGGAGATCCTACGAGCAGTACTTC
CDR3: CASSPVGGRSYEQYF

V: TRBV4-1
D: NA
J: TRBJ2-2
size: NA
DNA: TGCGCCAGCAGCCAAGATTGGACAGCCTCCCCCGGGGCGCTGTTTTTT
CDR3: CASSQDWTASPGALFF

V: TRBV5-4
D: TRBD2
J: TRBJ2-2
size: NA
DNA: TGTGCCAGCAGCTCTGTAGAAGCGGGAGACACCGGGGAGCTGTTTTTT
CDR3: CASSSVEAGDTGELFF

V: TRBV4-3
D: NA
J: TRBJ1-5
size: many
DNA: TGCGCCAGCAGCCAAGATAACGATAGCAATCAGCCCCAGCATTTT
CDR3: CASSQDNDSNQPQHF

V: TRBV12-3/TRBV12-4
D: NA
J: TRBJ2-5
size: NA
DNA: TGTGCCAGCAGTTTCCCAGGGGTTGGGGGGAAAGAGCCCCAGTACTTC
CDR3: CASSFPGVGGKEPQYF

V: TRBV6-5
D: NA
J: TRBJ2-2
size: many
DNA: TGTGCCAGCAGTTACCGGACCACCGGGGAGCTGTTTTTT
CDR3: CASSYRTTGELFF

V: TRBV10-1
D: NA
J: TRBJ2-1
size: NA
DNA: TGCGCCAGCAGTGCCCGCGACCCCGACAATGAGCAGTTCTTC
CDR3: CASSARDPDNEQFF

V: TRBV7-2
D: TRBD2
J: TRBJ2-1
size: few
DNA: TGTGCCAGCAGCTTAGGAGCGGGAGGCCGGGGCAATGAGCAGTTCTTC
CDR3: CASSLGAGGRGNEQFF

V: TRBV7-9
D: TRBD1
J: TRBJ1-4
size: NA
DNA: TGTACCAGCAGCGCTGGACAGGGGAGAGCGACTAATGAAAAACTGTTTTTT
CDR3: CTSSAGQGRATNEKLFF

V: TRBV11-2
D: NA
J: TRBJ2-7
size: NA
DNA: TGTGCCAGCCGACGGAGGGATTACGAGCAGTACTTC
CDR3: CASRRRDYEQYF

V: TRBV9
D: NA
J: TRBJ2-1
size: few
DNA: TGTGCCAGCAGCCTCTCCAATGAGCAGTTCTTC
CDR3: CASSLSNEQFF

V: TRBV9
D: TRBD2
J: TRBJ2-3
size: NA
DNA: TGTGCCAGCAGCACCTTGGTGAGCGGGACGGACCCCGATACGCAGTATTTT
CDR3: CASSTLVSGTDPDTQYF